The rows below give T cell receptor beta chains drawn from one sample of a study of beta chain features in type 1 diabetes. Sequenced by immunoSEQ multiplex PCR; TCRdb stores in-frame clones only, minus some. The sample lists roughly 350,000 clones; around 10% were seen once. Sequences were obtained from naive CD4+ T cells from blood. The receptors come from a woman aged 25 to 39 in good health. Both conserved end residues are part of each CDR3. D genes are given only for firm matches. Clone size is shown for a subset of rows, as once, few, many or a class of expanded clone.

DNA | CDR3 | D | J | V | size
TGTGCCAGCAGCTTGGTTGGGAGCTCCTACAATGAGCAGTTCTTC | CASSLVGSSYNEQFF | - | TRBJ2-1 | TRBV5-4 | -
TGCAGCGTTCACGATACCGGTCCTTACTATGGCTACACCTTC | CSVHDTGPYYGYTF | - | TRBJ1-2 | TRBV29-1 | few
TGTGCCAGCAGAGGGGTCACCTACAATGAGCAGTTCTTC | CASRGVTYNEQFF | - | TRBJ2-1 | TRBV28 | -
TGTGCCAGCAGCCCCCCCGAGCTACTGAACACTGAAGCTTTCTTT | CASSPPELLNTEAFF | - | TRBJ1-1 | TRBV7-9 | few
TGTGCCAGTAGTACCGCTTGGGGAGCCTTATACGAGCAGTACTTC | CASSTAWGALYEQYF | - | TRBJ2-7 | TRBV19 | -
TGTGCCAGCAGTAACGGACTAGCTGCGTTAGATACGCAGTATTTT | CASSNGLAALDTQYF | TRBD2 | TRBJ2-3 | TRBV6-6 | -
TGTGCCAGTAGTTACACTAGCGGAAGCTTTCGTGTTGAGCAGTTCTTC | CASSYTSGSFRVEQFF | TRBD2 | TRBJ2-1 | TRBV19 | -
TGTGCCATCAGTCGCCAGGTTGGCTCCAACAATGAGCAGTTCTTC | CAISRQVGSNNEQFF | - | TRBJ2-1 | TRBV10-3 | -
TGTGCCAGCAGCTTTTCCGGGACAGGGGGGCCTGGCTACACCTTC | CASSFSGTGGPGYTF | TRBD1 | TRBJ1-2 | TRBV7-9 | -
TGTGCCAGCATACTAGCGGGAGTTCTAACAGATACGCAGTATTTT | CASILAGVLTDTQYF | TRBD2 | TRBJ2-3 | TRBV2 | few
TGCGCCAGCAGCCAAGAGAGAAGCGGGAGGAGAAATGAGCAGTTCTTC | CASSQERSGRRNEQFF | TRBD2 | TRBJ2-1 | TRBV4-1 | -
TGTGCCAGCAGTATTGGGACACAAGAGACCCAGTACTTC | CASSIGTQETQYF | - | TRBJ2-5 | TRBV6-5 | -
TGTGCCAGCAGCGTAGGTCGGGCTAGCGTTTGGAACGAGCAGTACTTC | CASSVGRASVWNEQYF | - | TRBJ2-7 | TRBV9 | -
TGTGCCAGCAGCTCAGGCCCTCCAGGGACAGGCTATGGCTACACCTTC | CASSSGPPGTGYGYTF | TRBD1 | TRBJ1-2 | TRBV7-3 | few
TGCAGCGGGTTCCCTAGCGGGATTCATACGCAGTATTTT | CSGFPSGIHTQYF | TRBD2 | TRBJ2-3 | TRBV29-1 | few
TGTGCCAGCAGTCAGACGGGGGAGTACAATGAGCAGTTCTTC | CASSQTGEYNEQFF | - | TRBJ2-1 | TRBV28 | -
TGCAGCGTTGATTCCCAAACAGGGCACACCGGGGAGCTGTTTTTT | CSVDSQTGHTGELFF | - | TRBJ2-2 | TRBV29-1 | few
TGTGCCAGCAGCGAAACGACAGGGACAGGGTTTGGTGGGGCCAACGTCCTGACTTTC | CASSETTGTGFGGANVLTF | TRBD1 | TRBJ2-6 | TRBV9 | few
TGTGCCAGCAGCTCCACCCCCGGGGGAGGCACAGATACGCAGTATTTT | CASSSTPGGGTDTQYF | - | TRBJ2-3 | TRBV7-3 | few
TGTGCCAGCAGCTTCATCCAGGCTTCTAACTATGGCTACACCTTC | CASSFIQASNYGYTF | - | TRBJ1-2 | TRBV6-5 | -
TGTGCCTGGAGAGGGAGGGGATTTACGTACCAAGAGACCCAGTACTTC | CAWRGRGFTYQETQYF | TRBD2 | TRBJ2-5 | TRBV30 | -
TGCAGCGCTGGGGCTATGAACCTCTACGAGCAGTACTTC | CSAGAMNLYEQYF | - | TRBJ2-7 | TRBV29-1 | -